This T cell receptor (beta chain) was observed in a study of blood T cell repertoires in COVID-19. Study-wide context: Samples came from the United States, Italy and Spain, spanning acute and convalescent COVID-19.

Profiling relied on immunoSEQ multiplex PCR, and the TCRdb table lists in-frame clones only, not all of them. The sample lists some 41,000 clones, roughly four fifths occurring once. V shed 1 base and J shed 5 bases, with 11 bases lying between them. The CDR3 has 15 amino acids. Per the germline V gene, CDR1 is LGHDT and CDR2 is YNNKEL (reference sequence). The sample was peripheral blood. The V and J genes are TRBV3-1 (or the pseudogene TRBV3-2) and TRBJ2-2; the D gene is possibly TRBD2 (6 bases). The receptor was isolated from a man aged 35-49 years with active or convalescent COVID-19. The CDR3: CASSQGSGRTGELFF. Here the CDR3 DNA reads TGTGCCAGCAGCCAAGGTTCAGGGAGGACCGGGGAGCTGTTTTTT.